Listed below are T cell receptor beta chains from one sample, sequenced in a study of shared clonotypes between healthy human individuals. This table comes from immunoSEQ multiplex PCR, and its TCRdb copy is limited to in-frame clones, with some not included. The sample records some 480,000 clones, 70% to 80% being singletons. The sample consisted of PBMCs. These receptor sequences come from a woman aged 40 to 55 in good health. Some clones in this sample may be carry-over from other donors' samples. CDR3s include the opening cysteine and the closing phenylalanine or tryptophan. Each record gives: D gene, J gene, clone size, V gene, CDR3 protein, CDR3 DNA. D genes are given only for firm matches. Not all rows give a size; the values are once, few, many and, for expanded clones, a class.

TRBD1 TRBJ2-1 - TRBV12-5 CASGRQGGYNEQFF TGTGCTAGTGGGCGACAGGGTGGCTACAATGAGCAGTTCTTC
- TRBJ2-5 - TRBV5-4 CASSLGQDLSEQYF TGTGCCAGCAGCTTGGGACAGGACCTGAGTGAGCAGTACTTC
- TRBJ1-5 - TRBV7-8 CASSVEGNQPQHF TGTGCCAGCAGCGTCGAGGGCAATCAGCCCCAGCATTTT
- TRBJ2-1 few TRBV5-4 CASSLGGTPSYNEQFF TGTGCCAGCAGCTTGGGTGGGACTCCATCCTACAATGAGCAGTTCTTC
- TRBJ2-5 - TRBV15 CATSRDLTGIGTQYF TGTGCCACCAGCAGAGATCTAACGGGGATCGGGACCCAGTACTTC
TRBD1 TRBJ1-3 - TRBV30 CAWDRDYSGNTIYF TGTGCCTGGGACAGGGATTACTCTGGAAACACCATATATTTT
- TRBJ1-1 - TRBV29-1 CSVNLNTEAFF TGCAGCGTTAATCTGAACACTGAAGCTTTCTTT
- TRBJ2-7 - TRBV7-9 CASSSLLYEQYF TGTGCCAGCAGCTCCCTGTTGTACGAGCAGTACTTC
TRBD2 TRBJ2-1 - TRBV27 CASSWGSGSRDEQFF TGTGCCAGCAGTTGGGGTAGCGGGAGTCGGGATGAGCAGTTCTTC
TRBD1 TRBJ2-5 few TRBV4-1 CASSQDPGTGGRETQYF TGCGCCAGCAGCCAAGACCCGGGGACAGGGGGACGAGAGACCCAGTACTTC
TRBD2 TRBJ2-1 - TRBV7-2 CASNEPGLAGWGYNEQFF TGTGCCAGCAACGAACCGGGACTAGCGGGATGGGGGTACAATGAGCAGTTCTTC
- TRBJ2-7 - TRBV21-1 CASSNGRSGRSTYEQYF TGTGCCAGCAGCAACGGTCGGAGCGGGAGATCAACCTACGAGCAGTACTTC
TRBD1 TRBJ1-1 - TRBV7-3 CASSIQGAGTEAFF TGTGCCAGCAGCATACAGGGGGCGGGCACTGAAGCTTTCTTT
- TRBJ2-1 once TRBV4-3 CASSQDTYNEQFF TGCGCCAGCAGCCAAGACACTTACAATGAGCAGTTCTTC
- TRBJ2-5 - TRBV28 CASSFAANQETQYF TGTGCCAGCAGTTTTGCAGCGAACCAAGAGACCCAGTACTTC
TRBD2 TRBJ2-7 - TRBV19 CASSTPGRGAYEQYF TGTGCCAGTAGTACGCCCGGACGGGGGGCCTACGAGCAGTACTTC
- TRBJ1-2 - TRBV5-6 CASSLGGQTPYGYTF TGTGCCAGCAGCTTGGGCGGCCAAACTCCCTATGGCTACACCTTC
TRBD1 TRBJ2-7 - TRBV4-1 CASRQTGKSSYEQYF TGCGCCAGCAGACAGACAGGGAAGAGCTCCTACGAGCAGTACTTC
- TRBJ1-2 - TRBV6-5 CASRRLSRESGYTF TGTGCCAGCAGAAGATTGTCCCGAGAGAGTGGCTACACCTTC
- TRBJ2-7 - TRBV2 CASSEAGSSYEQYF TGTGCCAGCAGTGAGGCGGGTAGCTCCTACGAGCAGTACTTC
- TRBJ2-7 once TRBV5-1 CASSLDRSFSYEQYF TGCGCCAGCAGCTTGGACAGGAGTTTCTCCTACGAGCAGTACTTC
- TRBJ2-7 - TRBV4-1 CASSNSLGTGYREQYF TGCGCCAGCAGCAATTCGCTGGGGACCGGCTATCGAGAGCAGTACTTC
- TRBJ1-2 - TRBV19 CASRNERGRNYGYTF TGTGCCAGTAGGAATGAGAGAGGGCGCAACTATGGCTACACCTTC
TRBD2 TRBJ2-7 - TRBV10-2 CASSEVGGSSYEQYF TGCGCCAGCAGTGAGGTCGGCGGGAGCTCCTACGAGCAGTACTTC
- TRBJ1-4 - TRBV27 CASAGAGREKLFF TGTGCCAGCGCCGGGGCAGGGAGGGAAAAACTGTTTTTT
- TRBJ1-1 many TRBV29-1 CSVATGAANTEAFF TGCAGCGTTGCCACGGGGGCAGCGAACACTGAAGCTTTCTTT
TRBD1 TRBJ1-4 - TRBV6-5 CASMRDRLNEKLFF TGTGCCAGCATGCGGGACAGGCTAAATGAAAAACTGTTTTTT
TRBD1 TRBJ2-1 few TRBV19 CASSIGGDRGLWSEQFF TGTGCCAGTAGTATAGGGGGGGACAGGGGACTATGGAGTGAGCAGTTCTTC
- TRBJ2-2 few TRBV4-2 CASSQAGRLAMRTGELFF TGTGCCAGCAGCCAAGCAGGTCGGCTAGCGATGCGCACCGGGGAGCTGTTTTTT
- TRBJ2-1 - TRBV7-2 CASSLAGPYNEQFF TGTGCCAGCAGCTTAGCGGGGCCCTACAATGAGCAGTTCTTC
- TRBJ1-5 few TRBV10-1 CASSESLGQPQHF TGCGCCAGCAGTGAGTCTCTGGGTCAGCCCCAGCATTTT
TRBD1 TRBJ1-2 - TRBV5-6 CASSLGQGGDGYTF TGTGCCAGCAGCCTAGGACAGGGAGGTGATGGCTACACCTTC
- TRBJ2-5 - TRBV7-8 CALGSRAKETQYF TGTGCCTTGGGTTCCAGGGCCAAGGAGACCCAGTACTTC